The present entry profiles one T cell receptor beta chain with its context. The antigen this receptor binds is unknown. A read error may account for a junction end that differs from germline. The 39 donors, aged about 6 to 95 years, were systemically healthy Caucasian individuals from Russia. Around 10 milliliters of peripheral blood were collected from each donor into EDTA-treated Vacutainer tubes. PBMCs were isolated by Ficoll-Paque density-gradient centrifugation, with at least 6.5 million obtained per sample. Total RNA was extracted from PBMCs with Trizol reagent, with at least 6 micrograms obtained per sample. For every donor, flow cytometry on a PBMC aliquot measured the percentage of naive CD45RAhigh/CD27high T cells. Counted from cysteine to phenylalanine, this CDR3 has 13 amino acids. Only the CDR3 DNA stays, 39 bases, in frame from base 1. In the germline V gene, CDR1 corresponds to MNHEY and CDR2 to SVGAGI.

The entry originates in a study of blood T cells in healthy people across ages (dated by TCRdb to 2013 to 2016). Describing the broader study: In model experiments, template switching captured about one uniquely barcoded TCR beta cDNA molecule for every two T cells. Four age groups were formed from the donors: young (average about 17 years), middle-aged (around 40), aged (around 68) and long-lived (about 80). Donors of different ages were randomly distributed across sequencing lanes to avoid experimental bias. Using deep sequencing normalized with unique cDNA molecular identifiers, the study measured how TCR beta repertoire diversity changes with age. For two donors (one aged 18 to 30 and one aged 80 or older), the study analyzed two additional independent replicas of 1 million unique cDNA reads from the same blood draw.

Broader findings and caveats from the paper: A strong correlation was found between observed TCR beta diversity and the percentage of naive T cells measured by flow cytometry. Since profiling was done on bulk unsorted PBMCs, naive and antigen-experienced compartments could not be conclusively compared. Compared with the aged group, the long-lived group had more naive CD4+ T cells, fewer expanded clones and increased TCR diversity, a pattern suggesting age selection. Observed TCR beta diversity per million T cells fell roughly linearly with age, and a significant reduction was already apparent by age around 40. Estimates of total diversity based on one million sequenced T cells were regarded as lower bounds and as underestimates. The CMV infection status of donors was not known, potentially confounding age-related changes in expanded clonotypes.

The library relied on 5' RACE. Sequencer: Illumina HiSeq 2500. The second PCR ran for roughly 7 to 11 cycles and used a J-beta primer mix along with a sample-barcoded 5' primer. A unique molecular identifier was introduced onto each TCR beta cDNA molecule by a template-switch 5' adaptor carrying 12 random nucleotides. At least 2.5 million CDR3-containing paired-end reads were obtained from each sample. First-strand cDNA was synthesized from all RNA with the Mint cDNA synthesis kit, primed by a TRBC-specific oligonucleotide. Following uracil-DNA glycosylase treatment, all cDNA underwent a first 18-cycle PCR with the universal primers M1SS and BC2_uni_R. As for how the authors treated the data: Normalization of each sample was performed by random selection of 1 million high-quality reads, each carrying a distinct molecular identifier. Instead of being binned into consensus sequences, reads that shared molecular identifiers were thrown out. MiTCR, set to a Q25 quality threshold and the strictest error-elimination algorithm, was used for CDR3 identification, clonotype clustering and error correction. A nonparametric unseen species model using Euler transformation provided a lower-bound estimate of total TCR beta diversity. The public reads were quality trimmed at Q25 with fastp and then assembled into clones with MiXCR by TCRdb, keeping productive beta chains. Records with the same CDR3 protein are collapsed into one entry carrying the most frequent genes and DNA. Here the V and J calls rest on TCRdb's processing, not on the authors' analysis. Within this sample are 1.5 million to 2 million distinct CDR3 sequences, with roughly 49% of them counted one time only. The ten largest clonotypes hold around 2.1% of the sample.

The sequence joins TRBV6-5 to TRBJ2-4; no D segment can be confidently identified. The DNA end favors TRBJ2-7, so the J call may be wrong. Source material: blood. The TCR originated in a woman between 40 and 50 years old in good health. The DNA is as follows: TGTGCCAGCAGTGACTCTGTAGATTACGAGCAGTACTTC. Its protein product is CASSDSVDYEQYF.